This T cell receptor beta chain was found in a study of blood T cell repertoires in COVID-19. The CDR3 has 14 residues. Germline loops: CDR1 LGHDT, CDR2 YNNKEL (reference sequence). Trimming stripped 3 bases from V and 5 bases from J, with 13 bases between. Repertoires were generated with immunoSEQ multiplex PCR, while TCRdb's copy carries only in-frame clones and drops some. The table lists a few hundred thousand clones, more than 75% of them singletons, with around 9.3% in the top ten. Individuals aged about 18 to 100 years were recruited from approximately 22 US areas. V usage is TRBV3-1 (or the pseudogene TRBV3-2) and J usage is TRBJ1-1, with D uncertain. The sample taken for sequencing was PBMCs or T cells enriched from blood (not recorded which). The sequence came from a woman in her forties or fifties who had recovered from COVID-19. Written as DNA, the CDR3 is TGTGCCAGCAGCCACCACCAAACACAAACTGAAGCTTTCTTT. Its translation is CASSHHQTQTEAFF.